These 9 T cell receptor beta chains were sequenced from one sample in a study of neurological immune-mediated disorders. TCRdb reprocessed the 5' RACE reads with MiXCR, giving one entry per CDR3 protein. The table shows approximately 68,000 distinct CDR3 sequences, with approximately 4.6% occurring only once. Sequenced: PBMCs. These receptors were obtained from a woman in her sixties or seventies with multiple sclerosis.

This clonotype was seen at least ten times. V gene TRBV7-3 combines with J gene TRBJ2-7, with 7 bases fitting TRBD1. The CDR3 covers 15 residues. Germline assignment: CDR1 SGHTA and CDR2 FQGTGA. V shed 2 bases, J shed 2 bases, and the junction held 6 bases outside the gene matches. The DNA for the CDR3 is TGTGCCAGCAGCTTATCCGGGGACAGAACCTACGAGCAGTACTTC. This sequence encodes CASSLSGDRTYEQYF.

There are many counts of this clonotype. The V call is TRBV7-2, the J call TRBJ2-7; D is possibly TRBD2 (5 bases). Trimming pared 3 bases from V and 5 bases from J, leaving 14 bases between. The V gene's germline CDR1 is SGHTA and CDR2 FQGNSA. This CDR3 contains 14 residues. The CDR3 reads CASSFKSGGNEQYF. CDR3 bases: TGTGCCAGCAGCTTTAAGTCCGGAGGCAACGAGCAGTACTTC.

This clonotype was counted many times. The chain recombines TRBV15 with TRBJ2-3, with 9 bases lining up with TRBD2. The trim removed 7 bases at V and 2 bases at J, leaving 10 bases unmatched. The CDR3 totals 16 residues. CDR1 is LNHNV, CDR2 YYDKDF, per germline (reference sequence). The CDR3 DNA sequence: TGTGCCACCAAGACAACACTAGCGGGCTTCACAGATACGCAGTATTTT. This codes for CATKTTLAGFTDTQYF.

Many counts were recorded for this clonotype. The chain recombines TRBV20-1 with TRBJ1-1, with TRBD1 matching 8 bases. The length of the CDR3 is 13 residues. With 3 bases clipped from V and 0 bases from J, the junction kept 0 bases outside the gene matches. Germline lookup yields CDR1 DFQATT and CDR2 SNEGSKA (reference sequence). The CDR3 reads CSARDRVNTEAFF. The CDR3 region has the DNA TGCAGTGCTAGGGACAGGGTGAACACTGAAGCTTTCTTT.

This clonotype was observed many times. The chain uses TRBV20-1 and TRBJ1-1; D possibly corresponds to TRBD1 (5 bases). The CDR3 contains 14 residues. CDR1 DFQATT and CDR2 SNEGSKA come from the germline V gene (reference sequence). The V end lost 5 bases, the J end lost 5 bases, and 18 bases lay between the germline ends. CDR3 bases: TGCAGTGCTCAAAAAGGGGCACCGGAGACTGAAGCTTTCTTT. It translates to CSAQKGAPETEAFF.

This clonotype was detected ten times or more. This chain links TRBV5-1 with TRBJ2-7; 7 bases map to TRBD1. Trimming cost V 4 bases and J 5 bases; bases outside gene matches: 12. Germline lookup yields CDR1 SGHRS and CDR2 YFSETQ. The CDR3 has 15 residues. The CDR3 sequence: CASSVTGQSNNEQYF. In nucleotides, the CDR3 is TGCGCCAGCAGCGTCACGGGACAGTCTAACAACGAGCAGTACTTC.

This clonotype was detected many times. The V gene is TRBV6-5, the J gene TRBJ2-2; D remains ambiguous. V lost 7 bases, J lost 2 bases, and 14 bases lay in between. Looked up from germline, CDR1 is MNHEY and CDR2 is SVGAGI. This CDR3 region has 15 residues. In DNA form, the CDR3 reads TGTGCCAGCATACCCCGCCTGACAAACACCGGGGAGCTGTTTTTT. Protein sequence: CASIPRLTNTGELFF.

This clonotype was detected many times. The chain carries TRBV5-1 and TRBJ2-7; 11 bases align to TRBD2. V shed 3 bases and J 6 bases; nucleotides not matched to a gene: 11. In germline, CDR1 is SGHRS, CDR2 YFSETQ. CDR3 length equals 16 residues. DNA of the CDR3: TGCGCCAGCAGCTCGACCCTAGCGGGGGGCCGGGGCGAGCAGTACTTC. It is translated as CASSSTLAGGRGEQYF.

The chain joins TRBV5-1 to TRBJ2-2, with 8 nucleotides matching TRBD1. The CDR3 spans 15 residues. The ends lost 2 bases at V and 7 bases at J; junction bases unmatched: 7. Per the germline V gene, CDR1 is SGHRS and CDR2 is YFSETQ. CDR3 in amino acids: CASSFLDRENGELFF. The DNA of the CDR3 is TGCGCCAGCAGCTTCCTGGACAGGGAGAACGGGGAGCTGTTTTTT. The whole variable domain, filled in from reference TRBV5-1 and TRBJ2-2, reads KAGVTQTPRYLIKTRGQQVTLSCSPISGHRSVSWYQQTPGQGLQFLFEYFSETQRNKGNFPGRFSGRQFSNSRSEMNVSTLELGDSALYLCASSFLDRENGELFFGEGSRLTVL.